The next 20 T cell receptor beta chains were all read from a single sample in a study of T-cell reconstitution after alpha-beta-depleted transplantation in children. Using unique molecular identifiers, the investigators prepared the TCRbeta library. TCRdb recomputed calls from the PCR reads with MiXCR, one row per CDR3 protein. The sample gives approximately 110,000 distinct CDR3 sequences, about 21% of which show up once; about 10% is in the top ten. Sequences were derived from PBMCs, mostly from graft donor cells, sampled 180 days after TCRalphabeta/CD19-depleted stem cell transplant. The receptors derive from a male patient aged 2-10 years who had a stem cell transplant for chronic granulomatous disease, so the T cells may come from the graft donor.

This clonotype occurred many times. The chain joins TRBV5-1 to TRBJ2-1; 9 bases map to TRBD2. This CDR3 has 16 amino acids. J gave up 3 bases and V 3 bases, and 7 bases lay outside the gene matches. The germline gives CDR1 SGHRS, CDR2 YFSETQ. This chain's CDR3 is CASSWALTSGYNEQFF. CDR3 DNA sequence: TGCGCCAGCAGCTGGGCCTTGACTAGCGGCTACAATGAGCAGTTCTTC.

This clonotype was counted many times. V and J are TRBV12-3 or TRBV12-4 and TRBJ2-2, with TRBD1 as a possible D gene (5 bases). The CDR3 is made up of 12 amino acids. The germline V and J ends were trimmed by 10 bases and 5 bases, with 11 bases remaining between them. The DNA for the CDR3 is TGTGCCACCCGAAAGGGGACCGGGGAGCTGTTTTTT. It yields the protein CATRKGTGELFF.

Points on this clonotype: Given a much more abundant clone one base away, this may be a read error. CDR3 region: CSVSGWTQFF. For the CDR3, the DNA is TGCAGCGTTTCTGGGTGGACCCAGTTCTTC. The V and J genes are TRBV29-1 and TRBJ2-1; D unresolved. V lost 5 bases to trimming and J lost 13 bases, with 12 bases between them. Germline CDR1 reads SQVTM; CDR2 reads ANQGSEA. The CDR3 has 10 residues.

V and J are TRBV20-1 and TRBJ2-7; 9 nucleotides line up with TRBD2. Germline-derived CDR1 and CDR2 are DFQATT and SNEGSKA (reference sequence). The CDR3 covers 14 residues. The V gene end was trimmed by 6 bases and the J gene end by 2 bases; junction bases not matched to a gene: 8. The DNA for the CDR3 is TGCAGTGCACGCACTAGCGGGTTTCCCTACGAGCAGTACTTC. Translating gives CSARTSGFPYEQYF.

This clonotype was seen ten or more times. The CDR3 region is CASSFGELFF. CDR3 DNA: TGTGCCAGCAGCTTCGGGGAGCTGTTTTTT. The chain joins TRBV7-9 to TRBJ2-2; D ambiguous. This CDR3 is 10 amino acids long. CDR1 is SEHNR and CDR2 is FQNEAQ in the germline V gene (reference sequence). Between the trimmed V and J ends, which lost 3 bases and 7 bases, there was a span of 0 bases.

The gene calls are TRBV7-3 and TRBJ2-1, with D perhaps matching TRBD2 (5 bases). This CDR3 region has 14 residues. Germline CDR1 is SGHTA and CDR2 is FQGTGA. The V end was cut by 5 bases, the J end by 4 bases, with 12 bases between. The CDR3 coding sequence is TGTGCCAGCAGCCTGCTTGGCGGGTACAATGAGCAGTTCTTC. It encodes CASSLLGGYNEQFF.

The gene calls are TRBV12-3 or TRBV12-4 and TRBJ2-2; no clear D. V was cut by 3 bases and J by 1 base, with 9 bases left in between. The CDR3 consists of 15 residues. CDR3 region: CASSFGALNTGELFF. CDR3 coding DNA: TGTGCCAGCAGTTTCGGTGCCCTGAACACCGGGGAGCTGTTTTTT.

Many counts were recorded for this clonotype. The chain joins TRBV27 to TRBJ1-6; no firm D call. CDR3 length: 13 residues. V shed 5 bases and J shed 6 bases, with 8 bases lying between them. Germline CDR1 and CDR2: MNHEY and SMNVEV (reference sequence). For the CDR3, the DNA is TGTGCCAGCAGTATACAGATTAATTCACCCCTCCACTTT. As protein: CASSIQINSPLHF.

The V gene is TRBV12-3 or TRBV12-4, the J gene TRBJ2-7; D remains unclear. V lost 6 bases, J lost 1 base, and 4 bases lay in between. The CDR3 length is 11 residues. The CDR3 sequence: CASSVSYEQYF. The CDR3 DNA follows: TGTGCCAGCAGCGTATCCTACGAGCAGTACTTC.

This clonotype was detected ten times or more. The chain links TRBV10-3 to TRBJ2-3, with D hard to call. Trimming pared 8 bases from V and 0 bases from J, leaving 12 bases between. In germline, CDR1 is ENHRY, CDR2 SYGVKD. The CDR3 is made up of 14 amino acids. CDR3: CAISGILSTDTQYF. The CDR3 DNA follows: TGTGCCATCTCGGGTATTCTTAGCACAGATACGCAGTATTTT.

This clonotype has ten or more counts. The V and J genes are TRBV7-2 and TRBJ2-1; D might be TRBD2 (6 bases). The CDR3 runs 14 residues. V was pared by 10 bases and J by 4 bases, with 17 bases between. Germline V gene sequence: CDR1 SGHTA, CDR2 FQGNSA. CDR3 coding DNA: TGTGCCACGACACCGGGACTGGGGTACAATGAGCAGTTCTTC. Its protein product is CATTPGLGYNEQFF. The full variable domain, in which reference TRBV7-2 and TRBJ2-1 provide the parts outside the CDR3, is GAGVSQSPSNKVTEKGKDVELRCDPISGHTALYWYRQSLGQGLEFLIYFQGNSAPDKSGLPSDRFSAERTGGSVSTLTIQRTQQEDSAVYLCATTPGLGYNEQFFGPGTRLTVL.

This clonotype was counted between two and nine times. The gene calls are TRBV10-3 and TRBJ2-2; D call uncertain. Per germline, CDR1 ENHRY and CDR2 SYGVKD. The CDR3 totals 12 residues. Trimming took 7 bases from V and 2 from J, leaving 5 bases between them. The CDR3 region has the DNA TGTGCCATCAAGGCAAACACCGGGGAGCTGTTTTTT. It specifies CAIKANTGELFF.

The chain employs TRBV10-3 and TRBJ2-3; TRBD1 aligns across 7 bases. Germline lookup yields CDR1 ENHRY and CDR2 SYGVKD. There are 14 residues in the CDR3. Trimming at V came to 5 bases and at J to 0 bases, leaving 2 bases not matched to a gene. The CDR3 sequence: CAISPGQSTDTQYF. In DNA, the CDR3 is TGTGCCATCAGTCCGGGACAGAGCACAGATACGCAGTATTTT.

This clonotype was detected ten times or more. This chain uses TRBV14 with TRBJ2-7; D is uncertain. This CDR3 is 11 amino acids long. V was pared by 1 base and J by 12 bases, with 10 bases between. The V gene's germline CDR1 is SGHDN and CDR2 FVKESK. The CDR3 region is CASSQGIPLYF. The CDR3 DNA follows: TGTGCCAGCAGCCAAGGCATCCCCTTGTACTTC.

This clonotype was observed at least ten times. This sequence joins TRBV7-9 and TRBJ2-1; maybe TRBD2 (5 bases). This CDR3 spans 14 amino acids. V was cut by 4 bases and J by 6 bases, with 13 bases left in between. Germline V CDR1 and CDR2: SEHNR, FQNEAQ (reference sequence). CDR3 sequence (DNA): TGTGCCAGCAGCTGGAGGAACGACGCCAATGAGCAGTTCTTC. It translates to CASSWRNDANEQFF.

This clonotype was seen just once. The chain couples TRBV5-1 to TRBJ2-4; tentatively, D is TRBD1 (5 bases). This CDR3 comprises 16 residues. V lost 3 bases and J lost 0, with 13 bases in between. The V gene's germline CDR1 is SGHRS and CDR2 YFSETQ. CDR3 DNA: TGCGCCAGCAGCTCGACAGTTGTGGGAGCCAAAAACATTCAGTACTTC. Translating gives CASSSTVVGAKNIQYF.

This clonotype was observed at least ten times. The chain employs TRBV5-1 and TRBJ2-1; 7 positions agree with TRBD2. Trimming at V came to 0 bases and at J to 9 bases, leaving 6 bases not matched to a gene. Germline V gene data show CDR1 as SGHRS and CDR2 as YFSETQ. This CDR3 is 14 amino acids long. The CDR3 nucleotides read TGCGCCAGCAGCTTGGTTGCGGGAGCTACTGAGCAGTTCTTC. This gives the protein CASSLVAGATEQFF.

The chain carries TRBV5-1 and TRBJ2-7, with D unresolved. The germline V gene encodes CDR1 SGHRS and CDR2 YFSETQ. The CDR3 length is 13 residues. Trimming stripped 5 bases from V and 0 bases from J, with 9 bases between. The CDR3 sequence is CASRKQPSYEQYF. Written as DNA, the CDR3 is TGCGCCAGCAGGAAACAGCCCTCCTACGAGCAGTACTTC.

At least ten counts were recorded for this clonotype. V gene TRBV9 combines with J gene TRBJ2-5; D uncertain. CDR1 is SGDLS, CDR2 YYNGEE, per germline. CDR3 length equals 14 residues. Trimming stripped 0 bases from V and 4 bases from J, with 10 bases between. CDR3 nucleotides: TGTGCCAGCAGCGTAGCCCCCAGACCAGAGACCCAGTACTTC. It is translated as CASSVAPRPETQYF.

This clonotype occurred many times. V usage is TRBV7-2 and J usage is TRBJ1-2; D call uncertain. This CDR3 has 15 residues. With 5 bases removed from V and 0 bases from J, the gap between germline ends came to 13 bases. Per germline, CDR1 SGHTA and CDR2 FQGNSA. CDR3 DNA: TGTGCCAGCAGCCCCGGGCCCAAAGCTAACTATGGCTACACCTTC. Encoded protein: CASSPGPKANYGYTF.